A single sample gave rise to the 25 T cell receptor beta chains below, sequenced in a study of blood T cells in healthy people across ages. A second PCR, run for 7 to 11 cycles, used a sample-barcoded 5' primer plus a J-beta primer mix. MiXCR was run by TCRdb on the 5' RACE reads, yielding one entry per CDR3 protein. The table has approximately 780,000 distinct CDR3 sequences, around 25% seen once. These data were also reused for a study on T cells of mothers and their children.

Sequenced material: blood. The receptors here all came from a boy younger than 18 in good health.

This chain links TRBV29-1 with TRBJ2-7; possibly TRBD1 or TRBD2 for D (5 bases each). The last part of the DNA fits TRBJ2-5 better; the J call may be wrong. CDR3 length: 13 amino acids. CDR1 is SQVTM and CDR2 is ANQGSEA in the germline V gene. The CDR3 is CSVPGTRGETQYF. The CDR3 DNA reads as TGCAGCGTCCCCGGGACCCGGGGAGAGACCCAGTACTTC.

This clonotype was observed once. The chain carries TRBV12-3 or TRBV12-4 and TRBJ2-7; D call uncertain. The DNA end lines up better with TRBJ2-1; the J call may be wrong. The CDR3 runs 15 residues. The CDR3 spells CASSFPSGLYNEQFF. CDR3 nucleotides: TGTGCCAGCAGTTTCCCCTCGGGTCTCTACAATGAGCAGTTCTTC.

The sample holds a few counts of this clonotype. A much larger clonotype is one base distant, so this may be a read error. DNA of the CDR3: TGCGCCAGCAGCTTGGAACGGGACCAGTACTTC. Translating it yields CASSLERDQYF. The chain joins TRBV5-1 to TRBJ2-7, with D perhaps given as TRBD1 or TRBD2 (5 bases each). V was cut by 0 bases and J by 10 bases, with 8 bases left in between. CDR3 length: 11 amino acids. Germline V gene data show CDR1 as SGHRS and CDR2 as YFSETQ.

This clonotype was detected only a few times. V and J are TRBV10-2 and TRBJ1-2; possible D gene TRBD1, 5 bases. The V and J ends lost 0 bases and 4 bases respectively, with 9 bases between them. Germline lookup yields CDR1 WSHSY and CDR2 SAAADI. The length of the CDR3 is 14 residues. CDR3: CASSESGGPYGYTF. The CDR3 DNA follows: TGCGCCAGCAGTGAGTCTGGGGGACCCTATGGCTACACCTTC.

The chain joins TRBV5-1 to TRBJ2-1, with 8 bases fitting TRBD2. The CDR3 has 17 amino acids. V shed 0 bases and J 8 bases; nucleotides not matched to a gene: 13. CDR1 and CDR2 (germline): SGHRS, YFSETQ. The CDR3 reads CASSLGAGLALQDEQFF. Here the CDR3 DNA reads TGCGCCAGCAGCTTGGGGGCCGGACTAGCCCTACAGGATGAGCAGTTCTTC.

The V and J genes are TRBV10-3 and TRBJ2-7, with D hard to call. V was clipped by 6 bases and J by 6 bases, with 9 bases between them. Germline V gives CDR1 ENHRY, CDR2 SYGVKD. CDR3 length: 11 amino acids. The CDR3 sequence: CAISPVREQYF. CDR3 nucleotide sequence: TGTGCCATCAGCCCTGTTCGCGAGCAGTACTTC.

The CDR3 spells CASSQPPGGSSYEQYF. CDR3 coding DNA: TGCGCCAGCAGCCAACCACCGGGTGGGAGCTCCTACGAGCAGTACTTC. This chain links TRBV4-1 with TRBJ2-7, with a tentative D call TRBD2 (5 bases). The V end was cut by 2 bases, the J end by 0 bases, with 14 bases between. Germline CDR1 is MGHRA and CDR2 is YSYEKL. CDR3 length: 16 amino acids.

The CDR3 DNA sequence: TGCAGTGCTGGCCCTCTAGCGGGGGGCGACGAGCAGTACTTC. This gives the protein CSAGPLAGGDEQYF. The V and J genes are TRBV20-1 and TRBJ2-7; 11 bases map to TRBD2. V shed 5 bases and J 5 bases; nucleotides not matched to a gene: 8. The length of the CDR3 is 14 residues. The germline CDR1 and CDR2 sequences are DFQATT and SNEGSKA (reference sequence).

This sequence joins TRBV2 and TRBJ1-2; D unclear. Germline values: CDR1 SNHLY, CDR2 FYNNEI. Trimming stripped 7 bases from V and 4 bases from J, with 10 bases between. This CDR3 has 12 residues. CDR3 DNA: TGTGCCAGCATCCTCGCATTCTATGGCTACACCTTC. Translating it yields CASILAFYGYTF.

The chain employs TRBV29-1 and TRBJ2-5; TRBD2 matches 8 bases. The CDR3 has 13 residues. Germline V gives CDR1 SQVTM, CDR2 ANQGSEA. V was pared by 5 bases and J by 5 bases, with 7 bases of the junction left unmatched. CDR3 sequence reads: CSVRGGTLETQYF. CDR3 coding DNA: TGCAGCGTTCGCGGGGGGACGTTGGAGACCCAGTACTTC.

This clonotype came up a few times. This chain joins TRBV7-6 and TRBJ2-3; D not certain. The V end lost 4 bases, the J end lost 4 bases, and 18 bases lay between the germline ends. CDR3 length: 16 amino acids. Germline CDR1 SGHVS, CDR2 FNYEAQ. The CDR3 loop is CASSSSVPLTPDTQYF. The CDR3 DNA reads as TGTGCCAGCAGCTCGTCTGTGCCGTTAACCCCAGATACGCAGTATTTT.

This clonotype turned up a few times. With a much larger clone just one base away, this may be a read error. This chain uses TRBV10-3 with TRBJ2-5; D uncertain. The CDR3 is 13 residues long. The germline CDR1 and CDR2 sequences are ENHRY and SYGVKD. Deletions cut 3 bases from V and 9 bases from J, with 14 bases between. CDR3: CAISEDPSLAQYF. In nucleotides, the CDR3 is TGTGCCATCAGTGAAGACCCCAGTCTGGCCCAGTACTTC.

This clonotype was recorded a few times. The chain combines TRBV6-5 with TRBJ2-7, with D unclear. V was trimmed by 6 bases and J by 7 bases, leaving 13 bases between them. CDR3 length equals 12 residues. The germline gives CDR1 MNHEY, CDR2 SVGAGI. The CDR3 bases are TGTGCCAGCAGCCGCCTTGGTACGGAGCAGTACTTC. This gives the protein CASSRLGTEQYF.

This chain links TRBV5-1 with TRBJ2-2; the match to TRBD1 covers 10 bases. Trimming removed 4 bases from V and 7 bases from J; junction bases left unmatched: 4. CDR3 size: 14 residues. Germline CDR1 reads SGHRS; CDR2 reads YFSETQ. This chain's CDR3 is CASSGQGEVGELFF. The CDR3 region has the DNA TGCGCCAGCAGCGGACAGGGGGAAGTCGGGGAGCTGTTTTTT.

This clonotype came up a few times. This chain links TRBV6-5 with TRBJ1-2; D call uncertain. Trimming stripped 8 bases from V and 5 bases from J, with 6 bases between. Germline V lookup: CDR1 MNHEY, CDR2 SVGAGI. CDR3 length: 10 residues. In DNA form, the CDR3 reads TGTGCCAGCCTCCCGTATGGCTACACCTTC. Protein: CASLPYGYTF.

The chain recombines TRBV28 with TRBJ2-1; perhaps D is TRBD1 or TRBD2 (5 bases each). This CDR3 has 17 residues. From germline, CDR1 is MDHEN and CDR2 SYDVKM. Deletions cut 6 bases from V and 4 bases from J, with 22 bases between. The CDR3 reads CASRGDPGAASYNEQFF. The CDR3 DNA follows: TGTGCCAGCAGGGGAGATCCTGGGGCCGCCAGTTACAATGAGCAGTTCTTC.

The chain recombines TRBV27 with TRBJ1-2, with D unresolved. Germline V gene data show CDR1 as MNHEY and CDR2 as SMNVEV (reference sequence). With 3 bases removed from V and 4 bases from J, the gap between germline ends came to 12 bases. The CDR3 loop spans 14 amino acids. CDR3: CASSLTGALYGYTF. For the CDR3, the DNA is TGTGCCAGCAGTTTGACGGGAGCCCTCTATGGCTACACCTTC.

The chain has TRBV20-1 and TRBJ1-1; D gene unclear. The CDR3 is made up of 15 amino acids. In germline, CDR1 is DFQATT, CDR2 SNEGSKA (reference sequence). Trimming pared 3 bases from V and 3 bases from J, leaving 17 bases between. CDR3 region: CSASPTRRSYTEAFF. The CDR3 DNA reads TGCAGTGCTAGTCCCACTAGGAGGTCGTACACTGAAGCTTTCTTT.

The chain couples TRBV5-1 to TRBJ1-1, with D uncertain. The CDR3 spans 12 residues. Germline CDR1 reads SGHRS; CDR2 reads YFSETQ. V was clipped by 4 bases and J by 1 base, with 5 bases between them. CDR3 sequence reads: CASSNQNTEAFF. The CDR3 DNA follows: TGCGCCAGCAGCAACCAGAACACTGAAGCTTTCTTT.

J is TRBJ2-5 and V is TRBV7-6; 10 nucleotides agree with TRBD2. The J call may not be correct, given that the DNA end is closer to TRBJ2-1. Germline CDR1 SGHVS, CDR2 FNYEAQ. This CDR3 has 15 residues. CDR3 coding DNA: TGTGCCAGCAGCTTATTCAGCGGGGGGGCCGGTGAGCAGTTCTTC. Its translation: CASSLFSGGAGEQFF.

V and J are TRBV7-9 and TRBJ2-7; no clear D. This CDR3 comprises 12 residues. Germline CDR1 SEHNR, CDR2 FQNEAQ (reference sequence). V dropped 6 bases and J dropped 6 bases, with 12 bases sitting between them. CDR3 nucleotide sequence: TGTGCCAGCAGTACAAGCCCTGGCGAGCAGTACTTC. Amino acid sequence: CASSTSPGEQYF. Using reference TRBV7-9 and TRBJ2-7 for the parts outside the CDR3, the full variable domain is DTGVSQNPRHKITKRGQNVTFRCDPISEHNRLYWYRQTLGQGPEFLTYFQNEAQLEKSRLLSDRFSAERPKGSFSTLEIQRTEQGDSAMYLCASSTSPGEQYFGPGTRLTVT.

CDR3: CAISGPGQGIDEQYF. The CDR3 coding sequence is TGTGCCATCAGTGGACCGGGACAGGGAATCGACGAGCAGTACTTC. The V and J genes are TRBV10-3 and TRBJ2-7, with TRBD1 matching over 9 bases. CDR1 is ENHRY and CDR2 is SYGVKD in the germline V gene. CDR3 length: 15 residues. J lost 5 bases, V lost 4 bases, and 9 bases had no gene match.

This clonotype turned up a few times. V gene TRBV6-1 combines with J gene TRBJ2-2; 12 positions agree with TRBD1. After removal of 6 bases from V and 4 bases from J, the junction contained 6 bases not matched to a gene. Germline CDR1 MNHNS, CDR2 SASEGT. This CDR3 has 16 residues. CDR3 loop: CASSQGTGGLTGELFF. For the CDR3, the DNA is TGTGCCAGCAGCCAGGGGACAGGGGGCCTCACCGGGGAGCTGTTTTTT.

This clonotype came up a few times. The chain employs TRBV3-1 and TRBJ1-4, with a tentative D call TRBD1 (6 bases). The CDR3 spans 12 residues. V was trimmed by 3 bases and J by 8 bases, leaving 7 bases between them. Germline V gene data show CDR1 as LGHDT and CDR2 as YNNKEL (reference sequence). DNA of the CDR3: TGTGCCAGCAGCCAGGGGGCCGAAAAACTGTTTTTT. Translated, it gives CASSQGAEKLFF.

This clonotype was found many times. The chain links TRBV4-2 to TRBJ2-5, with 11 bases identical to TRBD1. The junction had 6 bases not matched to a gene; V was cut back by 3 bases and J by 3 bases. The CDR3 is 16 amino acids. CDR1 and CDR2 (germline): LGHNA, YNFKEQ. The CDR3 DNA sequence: TGTGCCAGCAGCCATCCTCCGGGACAGGGGGAAGAGACCCAGTACTTC. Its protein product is CASSHPPGQGEETQYF.